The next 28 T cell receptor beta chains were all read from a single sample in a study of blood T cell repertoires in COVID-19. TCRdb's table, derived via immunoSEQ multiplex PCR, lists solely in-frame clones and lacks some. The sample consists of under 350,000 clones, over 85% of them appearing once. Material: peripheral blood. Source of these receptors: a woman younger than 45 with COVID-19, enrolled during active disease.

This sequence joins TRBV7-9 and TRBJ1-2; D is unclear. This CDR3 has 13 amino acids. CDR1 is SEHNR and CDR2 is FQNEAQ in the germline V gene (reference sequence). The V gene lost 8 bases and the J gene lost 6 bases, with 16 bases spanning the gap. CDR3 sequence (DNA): TGTGCCAGCCGCACATCGACCAGCGATGGCTACACCTTC. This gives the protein CASRTSTSDGYTF.

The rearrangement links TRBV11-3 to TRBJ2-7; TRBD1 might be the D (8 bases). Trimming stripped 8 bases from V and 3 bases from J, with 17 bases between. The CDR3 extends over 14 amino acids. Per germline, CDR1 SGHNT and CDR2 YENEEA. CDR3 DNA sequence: TGTGCCAGCTCCCACAGGGGGGGATTCTACGAGCAGTACTTC. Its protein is CASSHRGGFYEQYF.

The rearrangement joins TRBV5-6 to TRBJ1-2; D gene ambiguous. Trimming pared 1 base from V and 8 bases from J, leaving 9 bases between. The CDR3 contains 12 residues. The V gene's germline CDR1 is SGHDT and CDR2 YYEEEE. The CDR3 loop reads CASSLPPSGYTF. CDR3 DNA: TGTGCCAGCAGCTTGCCCCCCTCGGGCTACACCTTC.

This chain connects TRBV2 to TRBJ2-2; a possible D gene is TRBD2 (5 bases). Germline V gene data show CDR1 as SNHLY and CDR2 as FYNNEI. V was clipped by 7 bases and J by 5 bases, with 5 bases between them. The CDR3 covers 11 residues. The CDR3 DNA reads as TGTGCCAGCATAGCGACCGGGGAGCTGTTTTTT. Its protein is CASIATGELFF.

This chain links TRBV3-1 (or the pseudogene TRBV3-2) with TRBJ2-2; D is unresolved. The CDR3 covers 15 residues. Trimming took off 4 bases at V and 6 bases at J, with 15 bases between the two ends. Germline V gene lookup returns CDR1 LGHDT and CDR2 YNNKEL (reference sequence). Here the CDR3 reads CASSPAVRRAGELFF. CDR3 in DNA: TGTGCCAGCAGCCCTGCTGTCCGTCGCGCCGGGGAGCTGTTTTTT.

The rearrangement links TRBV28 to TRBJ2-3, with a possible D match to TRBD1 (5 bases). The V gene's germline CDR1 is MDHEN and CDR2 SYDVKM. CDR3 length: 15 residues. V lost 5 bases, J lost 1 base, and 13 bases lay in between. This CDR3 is CASSPRGAGTDTQYF. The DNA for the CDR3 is TGTGCCAGCAGTCCAAGGGGCGCCGGCACAGATACGCAGTATTTT.

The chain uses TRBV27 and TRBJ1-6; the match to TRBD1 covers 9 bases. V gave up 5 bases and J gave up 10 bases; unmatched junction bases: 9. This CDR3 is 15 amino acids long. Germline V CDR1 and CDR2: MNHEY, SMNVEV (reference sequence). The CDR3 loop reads CASSKRTGEGSPLHF. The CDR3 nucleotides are TGTGCCAGCAGTAAAAGGACAGGGGAAGGCTCACCCCTCCACTTT.

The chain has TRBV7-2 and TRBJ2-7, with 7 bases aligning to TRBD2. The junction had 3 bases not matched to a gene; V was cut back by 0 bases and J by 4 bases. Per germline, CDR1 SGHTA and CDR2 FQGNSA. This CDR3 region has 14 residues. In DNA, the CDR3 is TGTGCCAGCAGCTTAGCCAGCGGGGAGTACGAGCAGTACTTC. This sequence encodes CASSLASGEYEQYF.

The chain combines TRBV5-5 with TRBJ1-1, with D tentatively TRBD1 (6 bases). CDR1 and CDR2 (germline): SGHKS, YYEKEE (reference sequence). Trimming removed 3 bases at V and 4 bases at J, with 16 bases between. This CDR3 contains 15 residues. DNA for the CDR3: TGTGCCAGCAGCTCTATTCACAGGGAGGGCACTGAAGCTTTCTTT. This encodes CASSSIHREGTEAFF.

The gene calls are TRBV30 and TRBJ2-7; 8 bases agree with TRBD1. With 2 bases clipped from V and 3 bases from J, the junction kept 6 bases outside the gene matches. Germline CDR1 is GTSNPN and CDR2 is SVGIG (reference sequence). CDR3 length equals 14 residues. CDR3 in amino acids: CAWSIAGGLYEQYF. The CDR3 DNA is TGTGCCTGGAGTATCGCAGGGGGCCTCTACGAGCAGTACTTC.

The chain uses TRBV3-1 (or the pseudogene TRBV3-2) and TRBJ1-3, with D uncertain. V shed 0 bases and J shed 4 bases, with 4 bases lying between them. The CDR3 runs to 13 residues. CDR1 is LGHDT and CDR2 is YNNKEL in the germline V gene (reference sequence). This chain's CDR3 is CASSQDRGNTIYF. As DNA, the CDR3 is TGTGCCAGCAGCCAAGACAGGGGAAACACCATATATTTT.

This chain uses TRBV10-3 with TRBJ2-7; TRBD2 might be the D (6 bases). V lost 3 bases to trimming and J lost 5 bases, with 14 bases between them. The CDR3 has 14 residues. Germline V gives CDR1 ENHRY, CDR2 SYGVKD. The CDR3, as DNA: TGTGCCATCAGTGACGGGAGAGGGTTGAACGAGCAGTACTTC. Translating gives CAISDGRGLNEQYF.

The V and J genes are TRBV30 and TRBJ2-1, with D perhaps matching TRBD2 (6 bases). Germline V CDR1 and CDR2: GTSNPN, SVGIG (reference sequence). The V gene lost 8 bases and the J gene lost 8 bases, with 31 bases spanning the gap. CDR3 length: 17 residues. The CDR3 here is CAGRGHFETRTRDEQFF. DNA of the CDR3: TGTGCCGGCCGCGGGCATTTCGAGACTAGGACGCGGGATGAGCAGTTCTTC.

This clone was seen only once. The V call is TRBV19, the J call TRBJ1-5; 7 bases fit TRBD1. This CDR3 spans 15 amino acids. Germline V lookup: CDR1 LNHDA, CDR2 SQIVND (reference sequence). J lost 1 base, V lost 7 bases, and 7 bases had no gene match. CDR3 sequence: CASKTQGLSNQPQHF. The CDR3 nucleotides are TGTGCCAGTAAAACACAGGGGTTAAGCAATCAGCCCCAGCATTTT.

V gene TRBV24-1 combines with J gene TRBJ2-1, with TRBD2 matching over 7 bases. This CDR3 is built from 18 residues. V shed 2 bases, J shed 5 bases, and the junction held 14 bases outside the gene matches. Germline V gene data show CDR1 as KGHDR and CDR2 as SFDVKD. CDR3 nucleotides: TGTGCCACCAGTGATTACTCCCCCAGGCTAGCGGAGCACAATGAGCAGTTCTTC. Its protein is CATSDYSPRLAEHNEQFF.

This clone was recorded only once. Here the CDR3 reads CASSHSVREPLHF. As DNA, the CDR3 is TGTGCCAGCAGCCATTCGGTCCGAGAACCCCTCCACTTT. J is TRBJ1-6 and V is TRBV3-1 (or the pseudogene TRBV3-2); D remains ambiguous. V was shortened by 3 bases and J by 12 bases, with 12 bases between the two germline ends. From germline, CDR1 is LGHDT and CDR2 YNNKEL (reference sequence). The CDR3 is 13 amino acids.

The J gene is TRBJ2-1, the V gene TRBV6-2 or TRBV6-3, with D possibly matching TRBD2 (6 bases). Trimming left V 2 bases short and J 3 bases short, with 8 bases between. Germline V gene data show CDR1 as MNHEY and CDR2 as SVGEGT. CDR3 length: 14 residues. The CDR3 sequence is CASSYGTDYNEQFF. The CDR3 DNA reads TGTGCCAGCAGTTACGGGACTGACTACAATGAGCAGTTCTTC.

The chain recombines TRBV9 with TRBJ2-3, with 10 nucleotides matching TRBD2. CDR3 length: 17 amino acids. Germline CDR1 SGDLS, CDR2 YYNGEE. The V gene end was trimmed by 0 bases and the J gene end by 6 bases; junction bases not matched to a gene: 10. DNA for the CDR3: TGTGCCAGCAGCGTAGGTCGAAGCGGGGGGGCCGGGGATACGCAGTATTTT. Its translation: CASSVGRSGGAGDTQYF.

The CDR3 DNA reads as TGTGCCAGCAGCGTAGCGGCAGGGGCCTCCTATAATTCACCCCTCCACTTT. It is translated as CASSVAAGASYNSPLHF. V is TRBV9 and J is TRBJ1-6, with a weak D call TRBD1 (6 bases). Trimming cost V 0 bases and J 0 bases, with 10 bases left between them. Germline V gene lookup returns CDR1 SGDLS and CDR2 YYNGEE. This CDR3 spans 17 amino acids.

CDR3 DNA sequence: TGTGCCAGCTCACCACCGACCGGGGGAAGGGTGTGGGGCACAGATACGCAGTATTTT. Translated: CASSPPTGGRVWGTDTQYF. The rearrangement joins TRBV18 to TRBJ2-3, with D perhaps TRBD2 (6 bases). V gave up 0 bases and J gave up 1 base, with 20 bases separating them. CDR1 is KGHSH and CDR2 is LQKENI in the germline V gene. There are 19 residues in the CDR3.

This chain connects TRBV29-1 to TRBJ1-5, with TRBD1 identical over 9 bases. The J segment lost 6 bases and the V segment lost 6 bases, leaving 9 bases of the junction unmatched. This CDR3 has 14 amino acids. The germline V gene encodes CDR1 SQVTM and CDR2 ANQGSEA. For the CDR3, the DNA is TGCAGCGTCGTAGGGACAGGGCCGAGTCAGCCCCAGCATTTT. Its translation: CSVVGTGPSQPQHF.

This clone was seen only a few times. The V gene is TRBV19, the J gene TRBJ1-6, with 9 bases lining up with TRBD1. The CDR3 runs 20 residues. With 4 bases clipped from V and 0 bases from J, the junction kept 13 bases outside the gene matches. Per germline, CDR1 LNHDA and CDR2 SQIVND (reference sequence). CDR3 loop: CASSNRPGQGRSSYNSPLHF. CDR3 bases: TGTGCCAGTAGTAATCGTCCGGGACAGGGAAGAAGCTCCTATAATTCACCCCTCCACTTT.

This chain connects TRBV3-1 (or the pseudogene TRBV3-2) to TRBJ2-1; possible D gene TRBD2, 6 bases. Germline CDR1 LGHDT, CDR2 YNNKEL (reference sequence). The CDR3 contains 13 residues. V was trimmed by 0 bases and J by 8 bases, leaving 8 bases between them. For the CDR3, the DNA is TGTGCCAGCAGCCAAGAGACTAGTTATGAGCAGTTCTTC. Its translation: CASSQETSYEQFF.

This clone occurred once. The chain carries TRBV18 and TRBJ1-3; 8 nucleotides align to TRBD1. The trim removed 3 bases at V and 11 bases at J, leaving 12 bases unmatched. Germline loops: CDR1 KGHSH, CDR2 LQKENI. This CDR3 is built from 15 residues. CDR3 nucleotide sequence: TGTGCCAGCTCACCGGCAGGGGGCGCGACCTCAGCCATATATTTT. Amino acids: CASSPAGGATSAIYF.

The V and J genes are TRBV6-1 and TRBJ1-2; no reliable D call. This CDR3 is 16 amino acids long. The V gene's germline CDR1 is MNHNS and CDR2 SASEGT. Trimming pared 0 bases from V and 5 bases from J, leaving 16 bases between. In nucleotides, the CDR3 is TGTGCCAGCAGTGAAGCACCGTCCAGCCGACTTTATGGCTACACCTTC. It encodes CASSEAPSSRLYGYTF.

CDR3 in DNA: TGTGCCAGCAGCTCACTAGCGGGGGGCGAAGAGACCCAGTACTTC. This codes for CASSSLAGGEETQYF. This sequence joins TRBV7-9 and TRBJ2-5; 12 bases match TRBD2. Trimming took 4 bases from V and 3 from J; bases not matched to a gene: 3. The CDR3 totals 15 residues. Germline CDR1 and CDR2: SEHNR and FQNEAQ (reference sequence).

The CDR3 is CASSYAGTGSGYTF. The CDR3, as DNA: TGTGCCAGCAGTTACGCAGGGACAGGGTCTGGCTACACCTTC. V usage is TRBV6-5 and J usage is TRBJ1-2, with 9 bases that match TRBD1. The CDR3 covers 14 residues. Germline-derived CDR1 and CDR2 are MNHEY and SVGAGI. V trimming: 2 bases; J trimming: 7 bases; junction bases outside the gene matches: 5.

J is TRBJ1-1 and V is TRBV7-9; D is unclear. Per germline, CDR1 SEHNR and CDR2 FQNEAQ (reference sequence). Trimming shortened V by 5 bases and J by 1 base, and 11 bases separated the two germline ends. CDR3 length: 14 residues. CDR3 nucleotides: TGTGCCAGCAGCGCCCTCTTACAGAACACTGAAGCTTTCTTT. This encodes CASSALLQNTEAFF. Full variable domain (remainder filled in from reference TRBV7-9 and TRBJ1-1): DTGVSQNPRHKITKRGQNVTFRCDPISEHNRLYWYRQTLGQGPEFLTYFQNEAQLEKSRLLSDRFSAERPKGSFSTLEIQRTEQGDSAMYLCASSALLQNTEAFFGQGTRLTVV.